This T cell receptor beta chain was identified during a study of cytomegalovirus exposure and HLA in healthy donors. Primers for the PCR totalled 60 Vbeta and 13 Jbeta. Libraries were prepared by immunoSEQ multiplex PCR; TCRdb keeps only in-frame clonotypes and omits some of them. The sample has 100,000 to 120,000 clones; about four fifths are singletons. The CDR3 loop spans 15 amino acids. Trimming took off 3 bases at V and 4 bases at J, with 13 bases between the two ends. The germline V gene has CDR1 KGHSH and CDR2 LQKENI. Findings and caveats of the study: Roughly uniform depth of sequencing across donors was assumed in presence/absence analyses. Analysis was carried out at a later point, and it linked a missense DCLRE1C variant to TCR beta V- and J-gene trimming. The study put 150 to 200 TCR beta chains on its list as cytomegalovirus-associated. The study found most TCR sequences rare, yet found some public TCRs in many donors.

As regards this clone: Its target is unknown.

This receptor was taken from a woman in her sixties or seventies in good health and CMV-seropositive. This sequence joins TRBV18 and TRBJ2-1; TRBD2 might be the D (6 bases). The sequenced sample was PBMCs. The CDR3 DNA follows: TGTGCCAGCTCACCGAGGTCTAGCGATTACAATGAGCAGTTCTTC. This gives the protein CASSPRSSDYNEQFF. Drawing the rest from reference TRBV18 and TRBJ2-1, the complete variable domain is NAGVMQNPRHLVRRRGQEARLRCSPMKGHSHVYWYRQLPEEGLKFMVYLQKENIIDESGMPKERFSAEFPKEGPSILRIQQVVRGDSAAYFCASSPRSSDYNEQFFGPGTRLTVL.